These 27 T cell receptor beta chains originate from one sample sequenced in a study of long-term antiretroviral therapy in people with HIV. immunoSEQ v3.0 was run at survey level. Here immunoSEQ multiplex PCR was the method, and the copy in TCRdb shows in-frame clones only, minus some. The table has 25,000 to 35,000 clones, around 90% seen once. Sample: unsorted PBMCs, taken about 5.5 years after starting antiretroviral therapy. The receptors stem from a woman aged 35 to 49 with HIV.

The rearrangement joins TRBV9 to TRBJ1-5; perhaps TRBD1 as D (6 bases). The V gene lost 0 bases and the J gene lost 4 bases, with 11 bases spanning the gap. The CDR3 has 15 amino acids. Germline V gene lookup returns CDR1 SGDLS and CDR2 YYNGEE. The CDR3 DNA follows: TGTGCCAGCAGCGTAGATGGACAGCAAAATCAGCCCCAGCATTTT. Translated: CASSVDGQQNQPQHF.

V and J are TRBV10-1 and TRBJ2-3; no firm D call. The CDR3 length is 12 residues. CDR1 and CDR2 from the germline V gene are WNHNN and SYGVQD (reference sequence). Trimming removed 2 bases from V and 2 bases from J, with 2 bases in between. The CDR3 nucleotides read TGCGCCAGCAGTGAGAACACAGATACGCAGTATTTT. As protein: CASSENTDTQYF.

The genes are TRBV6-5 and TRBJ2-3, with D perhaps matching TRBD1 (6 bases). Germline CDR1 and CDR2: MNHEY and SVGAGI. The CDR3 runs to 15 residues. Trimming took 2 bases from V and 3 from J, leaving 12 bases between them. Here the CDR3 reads CASSYRQGRTDTQYF. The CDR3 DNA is TGTGCCAGCAGTTACCGGCAGGGGCGGACAGATACGCAGTATTTT.

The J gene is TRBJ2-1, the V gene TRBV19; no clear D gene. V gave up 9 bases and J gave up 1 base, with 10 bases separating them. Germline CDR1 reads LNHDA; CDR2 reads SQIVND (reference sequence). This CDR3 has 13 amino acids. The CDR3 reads CASRPSSYNEQFF. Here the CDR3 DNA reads TGTGCCAGCCGCCCAAGTTCCTACAATGAGCAGTTCTTC.

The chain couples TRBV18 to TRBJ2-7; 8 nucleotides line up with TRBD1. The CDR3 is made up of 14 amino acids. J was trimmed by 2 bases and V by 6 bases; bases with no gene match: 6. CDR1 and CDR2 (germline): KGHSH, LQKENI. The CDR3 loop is CASSPGQATYEQYF. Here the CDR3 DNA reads TGTGCCAGCTCCCCGGGACAGGCTACCTACGAGCAGTACTTC.

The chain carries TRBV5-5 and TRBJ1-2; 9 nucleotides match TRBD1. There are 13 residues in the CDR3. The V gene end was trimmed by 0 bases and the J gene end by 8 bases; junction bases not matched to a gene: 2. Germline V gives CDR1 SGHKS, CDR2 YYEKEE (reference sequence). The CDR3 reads CASSLGTGVGYTF. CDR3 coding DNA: TGTGCCAGCAGCTTGGGGACAGGGGTCGGCTACACCTTC.

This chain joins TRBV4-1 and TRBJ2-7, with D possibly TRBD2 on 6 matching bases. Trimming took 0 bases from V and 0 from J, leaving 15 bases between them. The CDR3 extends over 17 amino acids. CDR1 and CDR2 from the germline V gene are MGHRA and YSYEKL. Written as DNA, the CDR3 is TGCGCCAGCAGCCAAGATTGGCGGGGACCGCTCTCCTACGAGCAGTACTTC. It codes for CASSQDWRGPLSYEQYF.

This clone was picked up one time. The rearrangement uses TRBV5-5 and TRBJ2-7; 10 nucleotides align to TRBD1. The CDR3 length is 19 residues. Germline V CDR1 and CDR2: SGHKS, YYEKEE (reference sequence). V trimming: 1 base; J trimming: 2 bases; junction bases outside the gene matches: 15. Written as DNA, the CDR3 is TGTGCCAGCAGCTTGTTTTGGTCCAAGGACAGGGGGTCGACCTACGAGCAGTACTTC. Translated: CASSLFWSKDRGSTYEQYF.

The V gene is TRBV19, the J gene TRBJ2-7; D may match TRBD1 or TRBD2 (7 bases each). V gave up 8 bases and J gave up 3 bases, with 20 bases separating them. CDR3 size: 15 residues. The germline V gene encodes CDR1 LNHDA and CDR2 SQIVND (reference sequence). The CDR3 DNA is TGTGCCAGTTCTCAGGGGGGGGTTCTGATCTACGAGCAGTACTTC. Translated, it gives CASSQGGVLIYEQYF.

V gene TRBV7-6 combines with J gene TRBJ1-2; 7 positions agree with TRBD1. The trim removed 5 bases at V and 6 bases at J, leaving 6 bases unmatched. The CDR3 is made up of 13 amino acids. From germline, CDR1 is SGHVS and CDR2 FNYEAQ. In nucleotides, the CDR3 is TGTGCCAGCAGCCCGGGACAGCCCCATGGCTACACCTTC. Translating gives CASSPGQPHGYTF.

CDR3 sequence: CSGFDSTGGYTF. The CDR3 nucleotides read TGCAGCGGATTCGACTCGACTGGCGGCTACACCTTC. The V and J genes are TRBV29-1 and TRBJ1-2; no clear D gene. The CDR3 extends over 12 amino acids. V lost 7 bases and J lost 8, with 17 bases in between. Germline CDR1 reads SQVTM; CDR2 reads ANQGSEA.

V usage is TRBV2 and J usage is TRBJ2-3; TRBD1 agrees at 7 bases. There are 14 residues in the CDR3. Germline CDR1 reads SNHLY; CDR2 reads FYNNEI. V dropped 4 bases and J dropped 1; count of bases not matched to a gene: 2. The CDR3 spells CASSAGQGTDTQYF. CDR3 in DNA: TGTGCCAGCAGTGCAGGACAGGGCACAGATACGCAGTATTTT.

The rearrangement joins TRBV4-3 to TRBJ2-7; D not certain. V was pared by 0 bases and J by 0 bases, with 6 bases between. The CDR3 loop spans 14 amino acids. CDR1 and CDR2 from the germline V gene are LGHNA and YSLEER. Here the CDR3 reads CASSQDFVSYEQYF. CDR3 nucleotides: TGCGCCAGCAGCCAAGATTTCGTCTCCTACGAGCAGTACTTC.

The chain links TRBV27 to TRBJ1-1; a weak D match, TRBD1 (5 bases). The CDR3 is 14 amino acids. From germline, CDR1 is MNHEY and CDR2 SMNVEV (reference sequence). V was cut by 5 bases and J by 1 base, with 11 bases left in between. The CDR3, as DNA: TGTGCCAGCAGTCGGGGCAACTGGAACACTGAAGCTTTCTTT. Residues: CASSRGNWNTEAFF.

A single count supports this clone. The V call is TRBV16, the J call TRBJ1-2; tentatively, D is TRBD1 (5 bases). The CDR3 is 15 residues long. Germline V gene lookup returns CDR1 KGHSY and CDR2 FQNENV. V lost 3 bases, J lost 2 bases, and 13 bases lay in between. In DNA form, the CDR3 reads TGTGCCAGCAGCCAGACCCGGGACCGAAACTATGGCTACACCTTC. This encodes CASSQTRDRNYGYTF. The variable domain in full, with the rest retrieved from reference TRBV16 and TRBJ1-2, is GEEVAQTPKHLVRGEGQKAKLYCAPIKGHSYVFWYQQVLKNEFKFLISFQNENVFDETGMPKERFSAKCLPNSPCSLEIQATKLEDSAVYFCASSQTRDRNYGYTFGSGTRLTVV.

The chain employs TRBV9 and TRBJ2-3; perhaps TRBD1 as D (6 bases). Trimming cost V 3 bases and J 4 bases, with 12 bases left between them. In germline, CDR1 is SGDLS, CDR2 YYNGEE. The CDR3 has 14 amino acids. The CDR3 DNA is TGTGCCAGCAGCGGCCGACAGGTTGCAGATACGCAGTATTTT. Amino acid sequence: CASSGRQVADTQYF.

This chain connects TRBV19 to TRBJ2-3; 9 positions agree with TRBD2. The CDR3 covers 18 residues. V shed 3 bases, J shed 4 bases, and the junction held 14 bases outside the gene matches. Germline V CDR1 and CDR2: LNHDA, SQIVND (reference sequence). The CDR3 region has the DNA TGTGCCAGTAGTATGCGGGAGGGTAGTTTACTAATTTCAGATACGCAGTATTTT. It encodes CASSMREGSLLISDTQYF.

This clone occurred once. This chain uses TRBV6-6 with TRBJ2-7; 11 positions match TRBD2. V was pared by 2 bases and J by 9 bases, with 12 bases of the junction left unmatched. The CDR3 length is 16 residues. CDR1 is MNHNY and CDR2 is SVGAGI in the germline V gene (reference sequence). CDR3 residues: CASSYPSGRNYEAQYF. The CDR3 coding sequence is TGTGCCAGCAGTTACCCTAGCGGGAGGAACTACGAAGCGCAGTACTTC.

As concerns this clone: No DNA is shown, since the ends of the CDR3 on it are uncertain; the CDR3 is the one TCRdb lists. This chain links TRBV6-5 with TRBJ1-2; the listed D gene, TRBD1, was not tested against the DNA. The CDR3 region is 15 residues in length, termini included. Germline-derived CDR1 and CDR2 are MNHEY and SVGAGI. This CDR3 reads CASSSSTGIYYGYTF.

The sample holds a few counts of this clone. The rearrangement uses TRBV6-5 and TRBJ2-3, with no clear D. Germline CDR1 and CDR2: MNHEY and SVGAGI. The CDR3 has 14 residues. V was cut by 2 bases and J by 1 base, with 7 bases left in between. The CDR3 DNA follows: TGTGCCAGCAGTTACGGTCAGGGCACAGATACGCAGTATTTT. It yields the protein CASSYGQGTDTQYF.

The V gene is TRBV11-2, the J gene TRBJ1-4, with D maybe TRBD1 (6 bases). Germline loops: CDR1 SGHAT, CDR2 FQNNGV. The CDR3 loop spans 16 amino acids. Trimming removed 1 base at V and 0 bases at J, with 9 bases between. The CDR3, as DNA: TGTGCCAGCAGCTTAGGGACAGTTGCAACTAATGAAAAACTGTTTTTT. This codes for CASSLGTVATNEKLFF.

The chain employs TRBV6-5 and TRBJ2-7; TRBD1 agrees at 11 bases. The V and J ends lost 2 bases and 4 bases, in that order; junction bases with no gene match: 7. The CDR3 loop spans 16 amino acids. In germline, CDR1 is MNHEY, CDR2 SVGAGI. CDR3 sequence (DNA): TGTGCCAGCAGTTACGCCGCCGGGACAGGGGGTTACGAGCAGTACTTC. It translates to CASSYAAGTGGYEQYF.

CDR3 in DNA: TGTGCCACGTGGCGGCCTACGGTTGGCTACACCTTC. It is translated as CATWRPTVGYTF. The genes are TRBV19 and TRBJ1-2; D remains unclear. Germline CDR1 and CDR2: LNHDA and SQIVND (reference sequence). This CDR3 region has 12 residues. Trimming took 10 bases from V and 7 from J, leaving 16 bases between them.

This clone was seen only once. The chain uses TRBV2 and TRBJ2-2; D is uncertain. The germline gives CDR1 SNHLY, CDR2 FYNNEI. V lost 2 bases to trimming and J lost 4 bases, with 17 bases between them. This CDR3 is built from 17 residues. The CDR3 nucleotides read TGTGCCAGCAGTGAATTACGTCCTCCTTTGGGCACCGGGGAGCTGTTTTTT. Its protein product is CASSELRPPLGTGELFF.

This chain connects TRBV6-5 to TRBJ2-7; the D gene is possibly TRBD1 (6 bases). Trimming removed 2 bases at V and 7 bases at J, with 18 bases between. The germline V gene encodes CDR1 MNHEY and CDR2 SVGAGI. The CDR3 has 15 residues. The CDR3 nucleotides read TGTGCCAGCAGTTACCTGGTTGGGGGCGGCGGGGAGCAGTACTTC. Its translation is CASSYLVGGGGEQYF.

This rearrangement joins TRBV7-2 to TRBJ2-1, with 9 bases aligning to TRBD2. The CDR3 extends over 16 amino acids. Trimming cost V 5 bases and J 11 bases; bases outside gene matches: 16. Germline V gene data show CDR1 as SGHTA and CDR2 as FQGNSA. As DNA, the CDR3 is TGTGCCAGCAGCCCTGCGGGACTAGCCTCTCCCCTACAGCAGTTCTTC. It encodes CASSPAGLASPLQQFF.

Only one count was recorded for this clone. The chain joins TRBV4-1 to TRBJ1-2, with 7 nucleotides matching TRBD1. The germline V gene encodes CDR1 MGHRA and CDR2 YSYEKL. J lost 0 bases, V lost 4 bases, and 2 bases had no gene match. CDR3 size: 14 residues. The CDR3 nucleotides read TGCGCCAGCAGCCGAGGGACAGCTAACTATGGCTACACCTTC. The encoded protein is CASSRGTANYGYTF.